This TCR beta chain was recovered during a study of blood T cell repertoires in COVID-19. Study details: The study drew acute and convalescent COVID-19 samples from the United States, Italy and Spain. Sample material is recorded as cDNA or gDNA derived from T cells, B-cell-depleted T cells, or PBMCs.

Germline assignment: CDR1 LNHDA and CDR2 SQIVND (reference sequence). This CDR3 spans 15 amino acids. This clone was seen just once. One end of the junction varies from germline; a read error may be responsible. Original processing notes: Counts of nucleated cells, estimated from reference gene primer amplification, were obtained. The repertoire was sequenced with immunoSEQ multiplex PCR; TCRdb's copy has only in-frame clones and lacks some. For V, J and clone size, that table is used; D and trimming come from the DNA. Of fewer than 25,000 clones in the sample, 91% were seen once. The gene calls are TRBV19 and TRBJ1-5; perhaps TRBD1 as D (5 bases). The source material was peripheral blood. The receptor's source is a man between 65 and 85 years old with active COVID-19. The CDR3 sequence: CANSMQGEGNQPQHF. Here the CDR3 DNA reads TGTGCCAATAGTATGCAGGGCGAGGGCAATCAGCCCCAGCATTTT.